The source of this T cell receptor beta chain is a study of blood T cell repertoires in COVID-19. About the research overall: COVID-19 samples collected from the United States, Italy and Spain covered acute and convalescent phases. Nucleic acid was either cDNA or gDNA, and it came from T cells, B-cell-depleted T cells, or PBMCs.

During active infection, Seattle patients enrolled and were then monitored through disease. The assay was immunoSEQ multiplex PCR, and TCRdb's table has in-frame clones only and misses some. The sample yields some 240,000 clones, about 87% seen once. J was trimmed by 6 bases and V by 2 bases; bases with no gene match: 13. The CDR3 spans 18 residues. Looked up from germline, CDR1 is LGHDT and CDR2 is YNNKEL (reference sequence). This receptor was identified in a woman between 70 and 85 years old with COVID-19, enrolled during active disease. The rearrangement joins TRBV3-1 (or the pseudogene TRBV3-2) to TRBJ2-1; 10 bases agree with TRBD1. The sample comprised peripheral blood. CDR3 region: CASSQYGKRDRGSNEQFF. The CDR3 DNA follows: TGTGCCAGCAGCCAATACGGAAAACGGGACAGGGGTTCCAATGAGCAGTTCTTC.